This is a list of T cell receptor beta chains from one sample in a study of T cell responses to AZD1222 COVID-19 vaccine. The repertoire was sequenced with immunoSEQ multiplex PCR; TCRdb's copy has only in-frame clones and lacks some. The table shows 100,000 or so clones, with 85% to 90% occurring only once. Source: peripheral blood, taken on day 0 of AZD1222 vaccination. These receptors came from an adult in good health. Both conserved end residues are part of each CDR3. The D gene is left open where the match is weak. Size is stated for part of the rows, as once, few or many counts, or as a class when the clone is expanded.

CDR3aa	CDR3nt	v_gene	abundance	d_gene	j_gene
CASSAQGAIDEQYF	TGCGCCAGCAGTGCCCAGGGGGCGATCGACGAGCAGTACTTC	TRBV10-1	-	TRBD1	TRBJ2-7
CASSQLYTEAFF	TGTGCCAGCTCCCAGCTATACACTGAAGCTTTCTTT	TRBV19	-	-	TRBJ1-1
CASRLQGVGNQPQHF	TGTGCCAGCAGGTTACAGGGGGTTGGCAATCAGCCCCAGCATTTT	TRBV28	-	TRBD1	TRBJ1-5
CASRGQGPRTDTQYF	TGTGCCAGCAGGGGACAGGGTCCACGCACAGATACGCAGTATTTT	TRBV28	-	TRBD1	TRBJ2-3
CASSPDSGRITDTQYF	TGTGCCAGCAGCCCGGATAGCGGGAGGATCACAGATACGCAGTATTTT	TRBV11-2	-	TRBD2	TRBJ2-3
CASSQEWREGLSYEQYF	TGTGCCAGCAGCCAAGAGTGGCGGGAGGGCCTGTCATACGAGCAGTACTTC	TRBV3-1/TRBV3-2	few	TRBD2	TRBJ2-7
CASSPGRASTNEKLFF	TGTGCCAGCAGTCCCGGCAGGGCCTCAACTAATGAAAAACTGTTTTTT	TRBV6-6	-	-	TRBJ1-4
CASSKGLAAKNGVEQFF	TGTGCCAGCAGCAAGGGGTTAGCGGCGAAGAATGGTGTAGAGCAGTTCTTC	TRBV11-2	-	-	TRBJ2-1
CSVTSGTNSYEQYF	TGCAGCGTGACGAGCGGGACCAACTCCTACGAGCAGTACTTC	TRBV29-1	few	TRBD2	TRBJ2-7
CASSPATGVGYTF	TGTGCCAGCAGCCCAGCGACAGGGGTTGGCTACACCTTC	TRBV7-8	-	TRBD1	TRBJ1-2
CASSLAQREAEQYF	TGTGCCAGCAGCTTGGCCCAGAGGGAAGCCGAGCAGTACTTC	TRBV5-6	-	-	TRBJ2-7
CASSPGLANEQFF	TGTGCCAGCTCACCGGGACTAGCGAATGAGCAGTTCTTC	TRBV18	-	TRBD2	TRBJ2-1
CASSLVPWEGGTEAFF	TGTGCCAGCAGCTTGGTGCCATGGGAGGGCGGCACTGAAGCTTTCTTT	TRBV5-6	-	-	TRBJ1-1
CASSDGTVNEKLFF	TGCGCCAGCAGTGACGGGACAGTTAATGAAAAACTGTTTTTT	TRBV10-2	-	TRBD1	TRBJ1-4
CASSQGGQGAYTQYF	TGCGCCAGCAGCCAAGGAGGGCAGGGGGCCTATACGCAGTATTTT	TRBV4-3	-	TRBD1	TRBJ2-3
CASSLGLGQLDGYTF	TGCGCCAGCAGCTTGGGGCTGGGACAGCTTGATGGCTACACCTTC	TRBV5-1	few	TRBD1	TRBJ1-2
CATADTPNYGYTF	TGTGCCACAGCCGATACCCCAAACTATGGCTACACCTTC	TRBV15	once	-	TRBJ1-2
CASSEQPNTEAFF	TGTGCCAGCAGTGAACAACCGAACACTGAAGCTTTCTTT	TRBV2	few	-	TRBJ1-1
CASSPPGEAGYGYTF	TGTGCCAGCAGCCCTCCTGGTGAGGCGGGCTATGGCTACACCTTC	TRBV11-2	-	-	TRBJ1-2
CASSKYRSGASPDNEQFF	TGTGCCAGCAGCAAGTACCGGTCAGGGGCGAGTCCCGACAATGAGCAGTTCTTC	TRBV21-1	-	-	TRBJ2-1
CASSWDPGTGDQYF	TGCGCCAGCAGCTGGGACCCCGGGACAGGGGACCAGTACTTC	TRBV5-1	-	TRBD1	TRBJ2-5
CASSVGRGYGYTF	TGTGCCAGCAGCGTAGGTCGCGGCTATGGCTACACCTTC	TRBV9	-	-	TRBJ1-2
CASSQGFVNTEAFF	TGTGCCAGCAGCCAAGGATTTGTGAACACTGAAGCTTTCTTT	TRBV3-1/TRBV3-2	-	-	TRBJ1-1
CASSEFREGTYEQYF	TGTGCCAGCAGTGAATTTAGGGAGGGGACCTACGAGCAGTACTTC	TRBV6-1	-	TRBD2	TRBJ2-7
CASLTQSLGTDTQYF	TGTGCCAGCCTGACCCAGTCACTGGGCACAGATACGCAGTATTTT	TRBV5-5	-	-	TRBJ2-3
CASSQDRTSRNSLHF	TGTGCCAGCAGCCAGGACAGGACCTCTCGCAATTCCCTCCACTTT	TRBV4-2	-	TRBD1	TRBJ1-6
CASSQITTGELFF	TGTGCCAGCAGCCAAATAACTACCGGGGAGCTGTTTTTT	TRBV3-1/TRBV3-2	-	-	TRBJ2-2
CASSSPGTDEAFF	TGTGCCAGCAGTTCCCCAGGGACTGATGAAGCTTTCTTT	TRBV6-5	-	-	TRBJ1-1
CSVEKSGLNTEAFF	TGCAGCGTTGAAAAGTCCGGTCTCAACACTGAAGCTTTCTTT	TRBV29-1	-	-	TRBJ1-1